The table lists the clone carrying this TCR beta chain with a few counts. The antigen remains undetermined. The sample originates from a study of T cells after yellow fever vaccination. Points from the study as a whole: Post-booster repertoires contained most primary-vaccination clones again (almost 97% CD4, about 88% CD8).

The CDR3 has 16 residues. V lost 4 bases and J 3 bases, leaving 16 bases between the germline ends. Germline V lookup: CDR1 DFQATT, CDR2 SNEGSKA (reference sequence). For TCR, cDNA came from 5'RACE template switching, which added a universal primer site and UMIs. In TCRdb, the 5' RACE reads were re-called with MiXCR into one record per CDR3 protein. The sample includes under 550,000 distinct CDR3 sequences, just over 20% of them seen just once. The chain is built from TRBV20-1 and TRBJ2-6; the D gene could be TRBD1 or TRBD2 (6 bases each). The clonotype was recovered from a man between 18 and 35 years old who received the YFV17D yellow fever vaccine. Sequenced here: PBMCs, sampled approximately 20 days after the first yellow fever vaccination. CDR3 in amino acids: CSATVGGDFGANVLTF. CDR3 DNA sequence: TGCAGTGCTACCGTGGGGGGCGACTTTGGGGCCAACGTCCTGACTTTC.